Here is one T cell receptor (beta chain) with its context. These data come from a study of blood T cell repertoires in COVID-19. For the study at large: The cDNA or gDNA used as material had been derived from T cells, B-cell-depleted T cells, or PBMCs.

This CDR3 comprises 17 residues. CDR1 and CDR2 from the germline V gene are SGDLS and YYNGEE. V lost 0 bases, J lost 3 bases, and 9 bases stayed unmatched. Measured with immunoSEQ multiplex PCR; TCRdb has only the in-frame clones, and not every one. This table holds about 41,000 clones, about 90% found once. Sequencing used peripheral blood. The chain couples TRBV9 to TRBJ1-2; 9 nucleotides align to TRBD1. This receptor was obtained from a man between 60 and 75 years old with acute or convalescent COVID-19. In nucleotides, the CDR3 is TGTGCCAGCAGCGTAGCCCTACAGGGGGCGTTCGACTATGGCTACACCTTC. The encoded protein is CASSVALQGAFDYGYTF.